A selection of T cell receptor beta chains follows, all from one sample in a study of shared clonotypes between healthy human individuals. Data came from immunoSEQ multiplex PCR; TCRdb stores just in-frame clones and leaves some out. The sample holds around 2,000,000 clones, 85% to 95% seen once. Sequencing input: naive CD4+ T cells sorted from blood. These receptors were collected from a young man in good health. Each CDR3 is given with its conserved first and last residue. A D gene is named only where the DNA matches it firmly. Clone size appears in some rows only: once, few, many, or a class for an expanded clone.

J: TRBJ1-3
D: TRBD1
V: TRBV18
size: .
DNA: TGTGCCAGCTCACCGCCGGGACAGGGGACCTCTGGAAACACCATATATTTT
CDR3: CASSPPGQGTSGNTIYF

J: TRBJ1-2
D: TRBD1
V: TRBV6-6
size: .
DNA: TGTGCCAGCAGTGAGGACAGGGTGAGAGGCTACACCTTC
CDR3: CASSEDRVRGYTF

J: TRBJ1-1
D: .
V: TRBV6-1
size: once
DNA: TGTGCCAGCAGTGAAATTCGAGAAAACACTGAAGCTTTCTTT
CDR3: CASSEIRENTEAFF

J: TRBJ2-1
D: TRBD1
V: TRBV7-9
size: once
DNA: TGTGCCAGCAGCACCGCGACAGGGTTGGAGACCAATGAGCAGTTCTTC
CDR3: CASSTATGLETNEQFF

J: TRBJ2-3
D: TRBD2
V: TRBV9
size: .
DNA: TGTGCCAGCAGCGATCTAGCGGAAAATACGCAGTATTTT
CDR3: CASSDLAENTQYF

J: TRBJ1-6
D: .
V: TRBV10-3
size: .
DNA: TGTGCCATCAGTGAGTCGGGTAATTCACCCCTCCACTTT
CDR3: CAISESGNSPLHF

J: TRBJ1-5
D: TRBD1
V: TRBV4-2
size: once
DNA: TGTGCCAGCAGCTCCCTAACAGGGGGCAGGGAGGGCAATCAGCCCCAGCATTTT
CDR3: CASSSLTGGREGNQPQHF

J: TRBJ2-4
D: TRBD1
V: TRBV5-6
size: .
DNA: TGTGCCAGCAGAGGGGACAGGCCAAGAGTAGCCAAAAACATTCAGTACTTC
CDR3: CASRGDRPRVAKNIQYF

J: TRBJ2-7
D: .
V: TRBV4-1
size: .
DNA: TGCGCCAGCAGCCAAGCATTTGCTGCGGTAACCTACGAGCAGTACTTC
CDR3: CASSQAFAAVTYEQYF

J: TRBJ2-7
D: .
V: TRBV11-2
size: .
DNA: TGTGCCAGCAGCTACCTCAAAGGGGCGGGACGCGAGCAGTACTTC
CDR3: CASSYLKGAGREQYF

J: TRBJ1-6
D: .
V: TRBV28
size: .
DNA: TGTGCCAGCACCACGGGGGGGGGCTTACCCCTCCACTTT
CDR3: CASTTGGGLPLHF

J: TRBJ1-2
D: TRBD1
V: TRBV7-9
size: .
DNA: TGTGCCAGCAGCTTGGGGACAGGGGGCAACTATGGCTACACCTTC
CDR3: CASSLGTGGNYGYTF

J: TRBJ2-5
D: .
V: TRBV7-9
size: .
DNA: TGTGCCAGCAGCTTAGGTACTCTGCGAGACGAGTTAGTAGCAGAGACCCAGTACTTC
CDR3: CASSLGTLRDELVAETQYF

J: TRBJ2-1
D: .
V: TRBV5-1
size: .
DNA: TGCGCCAGCAGCTTGTCAGGGTACAATGAGCAGTTCTTC
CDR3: CASSLSGYNEQFF

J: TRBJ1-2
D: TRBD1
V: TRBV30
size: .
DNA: TGTGCCACCTCAGGGGGTGCTAACTATGGCTACACCTTC
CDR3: CATSGGANYGYTF

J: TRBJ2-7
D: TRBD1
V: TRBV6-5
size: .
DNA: TGTGCCAGCAGTTACCCCGGGACAGGGGGGGAGCAGTACTTC
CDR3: CASSYPGTGGEQYF

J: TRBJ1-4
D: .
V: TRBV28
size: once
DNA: TGTGCCAGCACATTTCAGGGGTTTAATGAAAAACTGTTTTTT
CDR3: CASTFQGFNEKLFF

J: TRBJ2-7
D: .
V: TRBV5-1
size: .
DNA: TGCGCCAGCAGCCCTGGACAGAGTTCCTACGAGCAGTACTTC
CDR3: CASSPGQSSYEQYF

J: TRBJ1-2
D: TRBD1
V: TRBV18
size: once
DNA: TGTGCCAGCTCGCGTACAGGGGGCGCCGACTATGGCTACACCTTC
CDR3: CASSRTGGADYGYTF

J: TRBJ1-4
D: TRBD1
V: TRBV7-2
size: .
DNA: TGTGCCAGCAGCCCTCGGACAGGGGGGACTGAAAAACTGTTTTTT
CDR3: CASSPRTGGTEKLFF

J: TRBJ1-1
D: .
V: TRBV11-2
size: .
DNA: TGTGCCAGCAGCTTAAACCCCCCGGGGGTTAACACTGAAGCTTTCTTT
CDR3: CASSLNPPGVNTEAFF

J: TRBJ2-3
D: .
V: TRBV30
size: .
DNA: TGTGCCTGGAGTCGTGATAGCAGGGTCGATACGCAGTATTTT
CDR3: CAWSRDSRVDTQYF

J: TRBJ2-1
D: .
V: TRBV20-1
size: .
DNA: TGCAGTGCTAGGGACTCGAATGAGCAGTTCTTC
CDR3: CSARDSNEQFF

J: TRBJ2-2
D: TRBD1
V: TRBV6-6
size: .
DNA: TGTGCCAGCAGTGGGGGACAGATCACCGGGGAGCTGTTTTTT
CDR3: CASSGGQITGELFF

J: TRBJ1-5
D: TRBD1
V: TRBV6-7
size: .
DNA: TGTGCCAGCAGTTACTCGGGACAGGGAGGTCAGCCCCAGCATTTT
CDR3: CASSYSGQGGQPQHF

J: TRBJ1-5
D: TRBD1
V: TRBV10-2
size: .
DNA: TGCGCCAGCAGTGAGAGGGACAGGCGCAATCAGCCCCAGCATTTT
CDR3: CASSERDRRNQPQHF

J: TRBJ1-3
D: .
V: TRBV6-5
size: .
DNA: TGTGCCAGCAGTTACTCTCCCGGAAACACCATATATTTT
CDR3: CASSYSPGNTIYF

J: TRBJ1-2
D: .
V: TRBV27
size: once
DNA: TGTGCCAGCAGTTTAACAGTCAGTAACTATGGCTACACCTTC
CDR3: CASSLTVSNYGYTF

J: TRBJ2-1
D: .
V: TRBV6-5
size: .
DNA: TGTGCCAGCACCCGGACCAGAGACGGGGAGCAGTTCTTC
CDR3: CASTRTRDGEQFF

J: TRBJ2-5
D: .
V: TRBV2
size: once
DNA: TGTGCCAGCAGTGAAGGCCAGGGCGCGCACCAAGAGACCCAGTACTTC
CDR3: CASSEGQGAHQETQYF

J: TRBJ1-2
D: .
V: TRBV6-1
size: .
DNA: TGTGCCAGCAGTGAAGCGCTCGCGTACAGTACTGGCTACACCTTC
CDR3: CASSEALAYSTGYTF

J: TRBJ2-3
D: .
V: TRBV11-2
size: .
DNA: TGTGCCAGCAGCCCCACGTGGGCTAGCACAGATACGCAGTATTTT
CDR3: CASSPTWASTDTQYF

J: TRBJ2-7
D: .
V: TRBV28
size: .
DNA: TGTGCCAGCCTTGGGCCGGAGCAGTACTTC
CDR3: CASLGPEQYF

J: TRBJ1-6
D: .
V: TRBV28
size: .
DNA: TGTGCCAGCACCGTCAGGACTAGCTTTAATTCACCCCTCCACTTT
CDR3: CASTVRTSFNSPLHF

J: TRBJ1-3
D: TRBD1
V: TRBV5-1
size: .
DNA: TGCGCCAGCAGAACGGGACAGGGGGAAGACACCATATATTTT
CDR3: CASRTGQGEDTIYF

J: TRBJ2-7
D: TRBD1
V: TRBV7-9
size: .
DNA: TGTGCCAGCAGCTTAGGTCTTATTGGGACAGGGGACTACGAGCAGTACTTC
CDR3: CASSLGLIGTGDYEQYF

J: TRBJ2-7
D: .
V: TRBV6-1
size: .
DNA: TGTGCCAGCAGTAACCTTTACGAGCAGTACTTC
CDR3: CASSNLYEQYF

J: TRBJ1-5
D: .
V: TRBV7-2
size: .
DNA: TGTGCCAGCAGCTTAGCCCTCACAGGTTGGCCCCAGCATTTT
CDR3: CASSLALTGWPQHF

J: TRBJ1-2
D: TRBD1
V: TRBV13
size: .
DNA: TGTGCCAGCAGCCGGGACAGAAGGACTAACTATGGCTACACCTTC
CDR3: CASSRDRRTNYGYTF

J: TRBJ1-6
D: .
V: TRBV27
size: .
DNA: TGTGCCAGCAGAGCCGCAACAGGTCATAATTCACCCCTCCACTTT
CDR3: CASRAATGHNSPLHF

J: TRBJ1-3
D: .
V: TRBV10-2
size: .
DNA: TGCGCCAGCACGGGACATCCCGGAAACACCATATATTTT
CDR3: CASTGHPGNTIYF

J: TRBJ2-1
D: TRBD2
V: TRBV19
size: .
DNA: TGTGCCAGTAGCTTGGGACTAGCGGGGGAGGGTCGGCAGTTCTTC
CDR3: CASSLGLAGEGRQFF

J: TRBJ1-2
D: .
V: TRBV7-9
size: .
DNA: TGTGCCAGCAGCTTAGTGTTTTTCGACAGCTATGGCTACACCTTC
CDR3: CASSLVFFDSYGYTF

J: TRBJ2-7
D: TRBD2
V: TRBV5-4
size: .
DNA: TGTGCCAGCAGCTTAAGCGGGGGGCCCTCCTACGAGCAGTACTTC
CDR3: CASSLSGGPSYEQYF

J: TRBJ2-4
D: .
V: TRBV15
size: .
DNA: TGTGCCACCAGCTTCGGTCTTCCTGGAGCCAAAAACATTCAGTACTTC
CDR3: CATSFGLPGAKNIQYF

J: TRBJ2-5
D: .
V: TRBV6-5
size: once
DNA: TGTGCCAGCCGGGTTTCGAAGACCCAGTACTTC
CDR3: CASRVSKTQYF

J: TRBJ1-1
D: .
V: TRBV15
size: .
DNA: TGTGCCACCAGCCCGAGTGGGCAGGGACACCCAGGGTCTGAAGCTTTCTTT
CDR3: CATSPSGQGHPGSEAFF

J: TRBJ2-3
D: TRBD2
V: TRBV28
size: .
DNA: TGTGCCAGCATTCCGGAGGGACTAGGGGGAGATACGCAGTATTTT
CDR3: CASIPEGLGGDTQYF

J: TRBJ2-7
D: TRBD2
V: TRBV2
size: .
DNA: TGTGCCAGCAGTGATACTAGCGGGAGATCTTACGAGCAGTACTTC
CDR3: CASSDTSGRSYEQYF

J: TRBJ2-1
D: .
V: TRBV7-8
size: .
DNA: TGTGCCAGCAGCCCACCACGGGGCGCCTACAATGAGCAGTTCTTC
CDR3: CASSPPRGAYNEQFF

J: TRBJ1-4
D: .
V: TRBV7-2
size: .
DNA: TGTGCCAGCAGCTTTGACAGGCCCTTTAGAGGTGTGAATGAAAAACTGTTTTTT
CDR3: CASSFDRPFRGVNEKLFF

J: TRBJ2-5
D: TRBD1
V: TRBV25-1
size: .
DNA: TGTGCCAGCAGTGTCGACAGGGGCGCCCATACACAGTACTTC
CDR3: CASSVDRGAHTQYF